Each of the 13 T cell receptor beta chains below was sequenced from the same sample in a study of blood T cell repertoires in COVID-19. Sequencing was performed with immunoSEQ multiplex PCR; in TCRdb, only in-frame clones are kept and a portion is missing. The sample carries 100,000 to 150,000 clones, around 81% recorded once. The sequenced sample consisted of peripheral blood. The receptors were sampled from a man aged 55 to 70 with acute or convalescent COVID-19.

This chain uses TRBV4-1 with TRBJ2-5; 8 nucleotides align to TRBD2. V gave up 6 bases and J gave up 5 bases; unmatched junction bases: 11. Germline V gives CDR1 MGHRA, CDR2 YSYEKL. The CDR3 is made up of 15 amino acids. The chain's CDR3 is CASSTNSGTAETQYF. The CDR3, as DNA: TGCGCCAGCAGTACTAATAGCGGGACGGCCGAGACCCAGTACTTC.

This clone counts as medium-sized (0.01 to 0.1%). The chain has TRBV24-1 and TRBJ2-2; the D gene is possibly TRBD1 (5 bases). CDR1 and CDR2 (germline): KGHDR, SFDVKD. The CDR3 is 14 amino acids. Trimming shortened V by 5 bases and J by 4 bases, and 10 bases separated the two germline ends. CDR3 in amino acids: CATSVQGGTGELFF. The CDR3 DNA sequence: TGTGCCACCAGTGTCCAGGGTGGCACCGGGGAGCTGTTTTTT.

This clone appeared many times. The chain combines TRBV27 with TRBJ2-1, with 8 bases that match TRBD1. The CDR3 length is 16 residues. Trimming cost V 3 bases and J 7 bases; bases outside gene matches: 11. Germline V gene lookup returns CDR1 MNHEY and CDR2 SMNVEV (reference sequence). The CDR3, as DNA: TGTGCCAGCAGTTTCAGGGGGCAGTACGGTTTAAATGAGCAGTTCTTC. It yields the protein CASSFRGQYGLNEQFF.

The chain uses TRBV11-3 and TRBJ2-3; D may be TRBD2 (5 bases). The germline V and J ends were trimmed by 4 bases and 3 bases, with 14 bases remaining between them. Germline CDR1 is SGHNT and CDR2 is YENEEA. The CDR3 runs 15 residues. The DNA of the CDR3 is TGTGCCAGCAGCTCGGGGATAGTTGGGACAGATACGCAGTATTTT. The encoded protein is CASSSGIVGTDTQYF.

This clone was recorded only once. V is TRBV6-5 and J is TRBJ1-2; TRBD1 aligns across 11 bases. This CDR3 is 12 amino acids long. Looked up from germline, CDR1 is MNHEY and CDR2 is SVGAGI. Unmatched junction bases numbered 5, after V lost 10 bases and J lost 7 bases. The CDR3 DNA follows: TGTGCCACCGGGACAGGGGGTTTTGGCTACACCTTC. Residues: CATGTGGFGYTF.

The V call is TRBV3-1 (or the pseudogene TRBV3-2), the J call TRBJ2-5, with 12 bases aligning to TRBD1. The V gene end was trimmed by 4 bases and the J gene end by 5 bases; junction bases not matched to a gene: 5. Per germline, CDR1 LGHDT and CDR2 YNNKEL (reference sequence). There are 15 residues in the CDR3. The CDR3, as DNA: TGTGCCAGCAGCCCGCGGGACAGGGGGCGGGAGACCCAGTACTTC. Protein: CASSPRDRGRETQYF.

The chain joins TRBV19 to TRBJ2-3, with 11 bases lining up with TRBD2. CDR3 length: 16 residues. The germline V gene has CDR1 LNHDA and CDR2 SQIVND (reference sequence). The V gene end was trimmed by 4 bases and the J gene end by 6 bases; junction bases not matched to a gene: 9. CDR3 bases: TGTGCCAGTAGTAGCTTTCCTAGCGGGAGGATGGATACGCAGTATTTT. Residues: CASSSFPSGRMDTQYF.

The chain recombines TRBV28 with TRBJ2-1, with D possibly TRBD2 on 5 matching bases. CDR3 size: 15 residues. The V end lost 1 base, the J end lost 2 bases, and 9 bases lay between the germline ends. Germline V CDR1 and CDR2: MDHEN, SYDVKM. Written as DNA, the CDR3 is TGTGCCAGCAGTTTATACCTAGCCCCCTACAATGAGCAGTTCTTC. Translated: CASSLYLAPYNEQFF. Based on the CDR3 plus reference TRBV28 and TRBJ2-1, the full variable domain is DVKVTQSSRYLVKRTGEKVFLECVQDMDHENMFWYRQDPGLGLRLIYFSYDVKMKEKGDIPEGYSVSREKKERFSLILESASTNQTSMYLCASSLYLAPYNEQFFGPGTRLTVL.

A single count supports this clone. This chain uses TRBV27 with TRBJ1-2, with 10 nucleotides matching TRBD1. This CDR3 comprises 14 residues. The V segment lost 6 bases and the J segment 10 bases; nucleotides outside the gene matches: 11. Germline V gene sequence: CDR1 MNHEY, CDR2 SMNVEV (reference sequence). For the CDR3, the DNA is TGTGCCAGCAGCCCCCGGGACAGGGGATATCACTACACCTTC. It yields the protein CASSPRDRGYHYTF.

The chain joins TRBV24-1 to TRBJ2-7, with TRBD1 matching over 9 bases. V was clipped by 4 bases and J by 2 bases; unmatched bases: 5. The CDR3 extends over 15 amino acids. Germline V gene sequence: CDR1 KGHDR, CDR2 SFDVKD. Here the CDR3 reads CATSDPGTGTYEQYF. CDR3 DNA: TGTGCCACCAGTGACCCCGGGACAGGGACCTACGAGCAGTACTTC.

This chain joins TRBV4-2 and TRBJ2-3, with 10 bases lining up with TRBD2. The junction had 9 bases not matched to a gene; V was cut back by 2 bases and J by 1 base. CDR3 length: 18 residues. CDR1 and CDR2 (germline): LGHNA, YNFKEQ. CDR3 in amino acids: CASSQQGLAEGGTDTQYF. In DNA, the CDR3 is TGTGCCAGCAGCCAACAAGGACTAGCGGAGGGGGGCACAGATACGCAGTATTTT.

V usage is TRBV10-1 and J usage is TRBJ2-1; TRBD2 aligns across 8 bases. V gave up 4 bases and J gave up 1 base; unmatched junction bases: 12. In germline, CDR1 is WNHNN, CDR2 SYGVQD (reference sequence). The CDR3 has 18 residues. The CDR3 DNA sequence: TGCGCCAGCAGTGGAGGACTAGCCCCAACCCCTTCCTACAATGAGCAGTTCTTC. As protein: CASSGGLAPTPSYNEQFF.

V is TRBV9 and J is TRBJ1-4; a possible D gene is TRBD1 (5 bases). The germline gives CDR1 SGDLS, CDR2 YYNGEE. The CDR3 length is 15 residues. V dropped 0 bases and J dropped 1 base, with 7 bases sitting between them. CDR3 sequence reads: CASSVGQGTNEKLFF. The DNA for the CDR3 is TGTGCCAGCAGCGTAGGGCAGGGAACTAATGAAAAACTGTTTTTT.